The clone carrying this T cell receptor (beta chain) was seen many times. This sample stems from a study of human T cells and chemical hapten exposure. Whole-study context: Small differences in pooled library volume mainly drove the variation in TCR yields per sample.

This CDR3 spans 14 amino acids. With 4 bases removed from V and 3 bases from J, the gap between germline ends came to 14 bases. CDR1 SGHRS and CDR2 YFSETQ come from the germline V gene. It was the library that attached unique molecular identifiers to individual cDNA molecules. Per the authors' pipeline: Across samples, TCR counts had a median of about 100,000 and ranged from about 23,224 to 700,000. TCRdb processed the RACE reads anew with MiXCR; each CDR3 protein has one entry. TCRdb's processing, not the authors', yielded these V and J calls. Among about 80,000 distinct CDR3 sequences listed, approximately 8.1% were seen once. Time point denoted: healthy volunteer bleed at 6 weeks. Unfractionated whole blood was the source from which total RNA was extracted.

What was sequenced was whole blood. The receptor was isolated from a female donor in good health. Some clones in this sample may be carry-over from other donors' samples. The chain recombines TRBV5-1 with TRBJ2-7; D could derive from TRBD1 or TRBD2 (6 bases each). The CDR3 DNA reads TGCGCCAGCAGCCCGCGCAGGGGAGGCTACGAGCAGTACTTC. Protein sequence: CASSPRRGGYEQYF.